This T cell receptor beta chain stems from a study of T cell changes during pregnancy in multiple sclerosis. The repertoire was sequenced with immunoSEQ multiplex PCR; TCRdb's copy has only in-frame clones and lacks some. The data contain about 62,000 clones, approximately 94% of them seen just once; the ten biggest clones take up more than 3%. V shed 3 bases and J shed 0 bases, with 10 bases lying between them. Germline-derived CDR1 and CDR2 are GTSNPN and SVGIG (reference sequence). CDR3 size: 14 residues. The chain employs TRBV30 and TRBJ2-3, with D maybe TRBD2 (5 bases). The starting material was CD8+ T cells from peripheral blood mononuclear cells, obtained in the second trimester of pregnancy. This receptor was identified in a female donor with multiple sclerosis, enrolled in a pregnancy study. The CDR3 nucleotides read TGTGCCTGGAGCGCAGCGGCTAGCACAGATACGCAGTATTTT. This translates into CAWSAAASTDTQYF. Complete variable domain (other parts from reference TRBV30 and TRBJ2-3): SQTIHQWPATLVQPVGSPLSLECTVEGTSNPNLYWYRQAAGRGLQLLFYSVGIGQISSEVPQNLSASRPQDRQFILSSKKLLLSDSGFYLCAWSAAASTDTQYFGPGTRLTVL.